This T cell receptor (beta chain) was identified in a study of T cell responses to AZD1222 COVID-19 vaccine. Study-wide context: Timing groups of about 4 and about 12 weeks for second doses were pooled.

Notes on this clone: Its antigen remains unidentified.

The ends lost 0 bases at V and 1 base at J; junction bases unmatched: 8. The CDR3 covers 17 residues. The germline CDR1 and CDR2 sequences are MGHRA and YSYEKL. General observations from the study: Close to half of spike-specific TCRs reportedly recognize unmutated variant regions. A mostly white British donor set with more females was recruited, and clonal diversity was possibly underestimated. Spike-specific TCR breadth rose after two AZD1222 doses, and depth rose as well.

Assay used: immunoSEQ multiplex PCR; TCRdb lists only in-frame clones, some missing. This sample yields under 150,000 clones, of which roughly 90% are seen a single time; less than 4% belongs to the top ten. V gene TRBV4-1 combines with J gene TRBJ2-7; 8 bases agree with TRBD1. The clonotype was recovered from an adult in good health. Sequenced here: peripheral blood, sampled on day 0 of AZD1222 vaccination. For the CDR3, the DNA is TGCGCCAGCAGCCAAGAATCCCGGGACAGGCGATCCTACGAGCAGTACTTC. Its protein product is CASSQESRDRRSYEQYF.